Following are 7 T cell receptor gamma chains from one sample sequenced in a study of gamma-delta chains in newborns, infants, children. TCRdb reprocessed the reads using CATT. The table includes under 5,000 gamma-chain clones, about 61% detected once. The sample taken for sequencing was blood. These receptors all stem from a child who was a newborn, infant or young child, either healthy, febrile or measles-vaccinated (not recorded which).

This chain uses TRGV9 with TRGJP. TCRdb supplies no J gene; here it was assigned by aligning the nucleotide sequence to germline. The CDR3 has 18 residues. V lost 3 bases, J lost 4 bases, and 9 bases stayed unmatched. Germline CDR1 GITISATS, CDR2 ISYDGTV (reference sequence). CDR3 protein: CALWETTNQELGKKIKVF. As DNA, the CDR3 is TGTGCCTTGTGGGAGACCACGAATCAAGAGTTGGGCAAAAAAATCAAGGTATTT.

The rearrangement uses TRGV8 and TRGJP2. Matching the DNA to germline supplied the J gene, which TCRdb does not give. CDR1 is VENAVY, CDR2 YDSYNSRV, per germline. V was clipped by 0 bases and J by 6 bases; unmatched bases: 4. CDR3 length: 14 amino acids. CDR3 protein: CATWDRRGDWIKTF. The CDR3 DNA reads TGTGCCACCTGGGATAGGCGTGGTGATTGGATCAAGACGTTT.

The chain joins TRGV5 to TRGJ1 or TRGJ2. As TCRdb names no J gene, one was assigned here on the basis of a DNA match to germline. V lost 0 bases and J lost 6; bases outside the gene matches: 8. Germline CDR1 VINAFY, CDR2 YDVSNSKD. The CDR3 is 14 residues long. CDR3 DNA: TGTGCCACCTGGGACAGGCATTGGCCTTATAAGAAACTCTTT. Residues: CATWDRHWPYKKLF.

This clone is labeled as large. This chain links TRGV8 with TRGJ1 or TRGJ2. Germline V CDR1 and CDR2: VENAVY, YDSYNSRV. The CDR3 consists of 11 residues. J lost 1 base, V lost 9 bases, and 3 bases had no gene match. The CDR3 sequence: CATTNYYKKLF. The CDR3 nucleotides read TGTGCCACCACCAATTATTATAAGAAACTCTTT.

To note about this clone: The junction and the germline gene differ at one end; a read error may be behind it. The chain joins TRGV9 to TRGJP. Here the J gene was assigned by germline matching of the DNA, as TCRdb has none. The CDR3 covers 17 residues. Germline V gives CDR1 GITISATS, CDR2 ISYDGTV (reference sequence). The CDR3 region has the DNA TGTGCCTTGTGGGAGGTCTTTGAATATCGGGGCAAAAAAGTCAAGGTATTT. It yields the protein CALWEVFEYRGKKVKVF.

The gene calls are TRGV8 and TRGJP2. The J gene comes from matching the DNA to germline here; TCRdb lacks it. Trimming cost V 3 bases and J 5 bases; bases outside gene matches: 3. CDR1 is VENAVY and CDR2 is YDSYNSRV in the germline V gene. CDR3 length equals 13 residues. The CDR3 here is CATWDGSDWIKTF. The CDR3, as DNA: TGTGCCACCTGGGATGGAAGTGATTGGATCAAGACGTTT.

Comment on this clone: The germline gene is not matched at one end of the junction; a read error may be the cause. The chain combines TRGV9 with TRGJ1 or TRGJ2. TCRdb supplies no J gene; here it was assigned by aligning the nucleotide sequence to germline. Germline V gives CDR1 GITISATS, CDR2 ISYDGTV (reference sequence). This CDR3 region has 14 residues. For the CDR3, the DNA is TGTGCCTCGTGGGAGGCGAAGAATTATTATAAGAAACTCTTT. Protein sequence: CASWEAKNYYKKLF.